This T cell receptor beta chain originates from a study of blood T cell repertoires in COVID-19 (dated by TCRdb to the early 2020s). About the study as a whole: Collaborator samples came from the United States, Italy and Spain and covered acute and convalescent phases of COVID-19. Subjects who had been exposed to COVID-19, were actively infected with it, or had recovered from it provided the deeply sampled blood TCRbeta repertoires that made up the dataset. The samples were drawn from two sources: the first 160 participants of the ongoing ImmuneRACE study, and 1,000 to 1,500 subjects contributed by 6 global collaborators. The prospective study material was composed of cDNA or gDNA derived from T cells, B-cell-depleted T cells, or PBMCs. Where HLA class I and class II types were available, the types were taken from metadata supplied by the sample provider, not from assay-based typing. A freely available public database, intended as a resource for researchers studying the immune response to SARS-CoV-2, is where the repertoires were released. The sample metadata nearly always contained a de-identified subject ID, COVID-19 status, age in years and sex. Paper-wide results and their limitations: Clinical and demographic metadata were provided uncurated, with the amount varying by source and participant.

At one collaborating source in Seattle, patients were enrolled during active infection and were followed longitudinally through the course of disease. Collaborating institutions collected whole blood in K2EDTA tubes following their own protocols. For TCRbeta analysis, collaborator samples were shipped as frozen whole blood, as isolated PBMCs, or as DNA extracted from either sample type. TCRbeta CDR3 regions were amplified from genomic DNA by means of the immunoSEQ Assay, a bias-controlled multiplex PCR. The published analysis was carried out like this. Nucleated cell counts per sample were estimated from amplification of reference gene primers within the assay. Sequence reads were collapsed and filtered to measure the absolute abundance of every unique TCRbeta CDR3 rearrangement. For each sample, productive Simpson clonality was calculated by taking the square root of Simpson's diversity index across productive rearrangements. TCRdb carries this immuneACCESS record with in-frame sequences only. Its versions omit some clonotypes, under half of them owing to an unresolved V gene in the studies checked, with the rest unexplained. From that table come the V and J calls and clone size; the DNA was used to work out D and trimming. The sample profile shows some 230,000 clones; around four fifths of them were found once. The ten largest clones represent 8% to 10% of the sample.

There are 13 amino acids in the CDR3, from cysteine to phenylalanine inclusive. Of all the DNA, just the CDR3 is kept, 39 bases in frame from base 1. The germline V gene (reference sequence) gives CDR1 as SEHNR and CDR2 as FQNEAQ. V is cut back by 10 bases and J by 5 bases, with 5 bases in the junction unmatched. This clone showed up just a few times. This clone's antigen is unknown. Qualities for individual bases were not recorded, and no much larger clone is one base off. This clonotype was obtained from a woman of 80 years or more with COVID-19, enrolled during active disease. Sample: peripheral blood. The chain is assembled from TRBV7-9 and TRBJ1-1; 12 bases in between match TRBD1. The sequenced DNA: TGTGCCATTTCGGGACAGGGGGCAACTGAAGCTTTCTTT. Its protein reads: CAISGQGATEAFF.